Following are 23 T cell receptor beta chains from one sample sequenced in a study of shared clonotypes between healthy human individuals. Only in-frame clones appear in the TCRdb table, and some are missing; sequencing was by immunoSEQ multiplex PCR. The table lists more than 2,000,000 clones, approximately 93% of them singletons. The sample taken for sequencing was naive CD4+ T cells from PBMCs. This sample's subset: CD45RA+ positively selected. The origin of the receptors is a man between 18 and 35 years old in good health. Some clones in this sample may be carry-over from other donors' samples.

The chain joins TRBV7-2 to TRBJ2-7; D not resolved. Deletions cut 1 base from V and 3 bases from J, with 10 bases between. The CDR3 runs 14 residues. CDR1 SGHTA and CDR2 FQGNSA come from the germline V gene. CDR3 DNA: TGTGCCAGCAGCTTAGTGTCCTGGGGCTACGAGCAGTACTTC. It specifies CASSLVSWGYEQYF.

This clone occurred once. One junction end disagrees with the germline gene, perhaps due to a read error. The chain carries TRBV2 and TRBJ2-1; D may be TRBD1 (7 bases). Per the germline V gene, CDR1 is SNHLY and CDR2 is FYNNEI. The CDR3 loop spans 17 amino acids. The CDR3 loop reads CASRDYYRDSSSNEQFF. Here the CDR3 DNA reads TGTGCCAGCAGGGACTATTACCGGGACAGCTCCTCCAATGAGCAGTTCTTC.

V is TRBV5-5 and J is TRBJ2-7; 7 nucleotides match TRBD1. The V segment lost 1 base and the J segment 3 bases; nucleotides outside the gene matches: 1. Germline V gene lookup returns CDR1 SGHKS and CDR2 YYEKEE (reference sequence). The CDR3 length is 13 residues. The CDR3 sequence is CASSLQGDYEQYF. DNA for the CDR3: TGTGCCAGCAGCTTGCAGGGGGACTACGAGCAGTACTTC.

V is TRBV7-9 and J is TRBJ2-1; the D gene is possibly TRBD2 (6 bases). CDR1 is SEHNR and CDR2 is FQNEAQ in the germline V gene (reference sequence). The CDR3 is made up of 13 amino acids. Trimming pared 3 bases from V and 4 bases from J, leaving 7 bases between. CDR3 bases: TGTGCCAGCAGCTTTGGGGGGTACAATGAGCAGTTCTTC. Its protein product is CASSFGGYNEQFF.

This chain connects TRBV7-3 to TRBJ2-1; 8 nucleotides agree with TRBD2. The CDR3 totals 15 residues. V was clipped by 2 bases and J by 7 bases; unmatched bases: 7. Germline CDR1 reads SGHTA; CDR2 reads FQGTGA. The CDR3 nucleotides are TGTGCCAGCAGCTTACAGCGGGGGCCCCGGAATGAGCAGTTCTTC. Its protein product is CASSLQRGPRNEQFF.

V usage is TRBV2 and J usage is TRBJ2-7; TRBD1 matches at 7 bases. Germline CDR1 SNHLY, CDR2 FYNNEI. J gave up 4 bases and V 11 bases, and 17 bases lay outside the gene matches. This CDR3 has 15 residues. The CDR3 coding sequence is TGTGCCTGCACAAGAGAGGGGGCGGTGGCGTACGAGCAGTACTTC. Translating gives CACTREGAVAYEQYF.

With regard to this clone: At the DNA level, this CDR3 is encoded by other sequences in the same sample as well. The gene calls are TRBV6-6 and TRBJ2-5; D is unclear. The V end was cut by 6 bases, the J end by 2 bases, with 4 bases between. The CDR3 is made up of 11 amino acids. Germline lookup yields CDR1 MNHNY and CDR2 SVGAGI (reference sequence). Here the CDR3 DNA reads TGTGCCAGCAGGGTACAAGAGACCCAGTACTTC. The encoded protein is CASRVQETQYF.

This clone appeared once. V gene TRBV19 combines with J gene TRBJ2-3; 9 bases match TRBD2. CDR3 length: 15 amino acids. Per germline, CDR1 LNHDA and CDR2 SQIVND (reference sequence). With V trimmed by 10 bases and J by 2 bases, 10 bases remained unmatched. The CDR3 spells CATTMTSGYTDTQYF. The CDR3 bases are TGTGCCACCACGATGACTAGCGGCTACACAGATACGCAGTATTTT.

The V and J genes are TRBV28 and TRBJ2-3; 9 bases are shared with TRBD2. V gave up 2 bases and J gave up 14 bases; unmatched junction bases: 5. CDR1 is MDHEN and CDR2 is SYDVKM in the germline V gene. This CDR3 has 12 amino acids. CDR3 sequence reads: CASSLLAGSPYF. The CDR3, as DNA: TGTGCCAGCAGTTTACTAGCGGGATCCCCGTATTTT. Together with reference TRBV28 and TRBJ2-3, the CDR3 gives the full variable domain: DVKVTQSSRYLVKRTGEKVFLECVQDMDHENMFWYRQDPGLGLRLIYFSYDVKMKEKGDIPEGYSVSREKKERFSLILESASTNQTSMYLCASSLLAGSPYFGPGTRLTVL.

V and J are TRBV9 and TRBJ2-5, with 13 bases identical to TRBD2. J lost 2 bases, V lost 3 bases, and 16 bases had no gene match. This CDR3 region has 20 residues. Germline loops: CDR1 SGDLS, CDR2 YYNGEE. This CDR3 is CASSGGTDPGLAGTQETQYF. In nucleotides, the CDR3 is TGTGCCAGCAGCGGAGGAACAGATCCGGGACTAGCGGGGACTCAAGAGACCCAGTACTTC.

This clone appeared once. This chain joins TRBV7-9 and TRBJ2-7, with TRBD2 matching 12 bases. In germline, CDR1 is SEHNR, CDR2 FQNEAQ (reference sequence). Trimming took 3 bases from V and 6 from J; bases not matched to a gene: 6. The CDR3 contains 15 residues. Here the CDR3 reads CASSFPRLAGAEQYF. The CDR3 coding sequence is TGTGCCAGCAGCTTCCCTAGACTAGCGGGAGCCGAGCAGTACTTC.

Turning to this clone: This CDR3 is also generated by other DNA sequences in the sample. V gene TRBV10-3 combines with J gene TRBJ2-1; 11 bases map to TRBD2. The J segment lost 4 bases and the V segment lost 4 bases, leaving 0 bases of the junction unmatched. CDR1 and CDR2 from the germline V gene are ENHRY and SYGVKD. The CDR3 is 14 residues long. The DNA of the CDR3 is TGTGCCATCAGTGGGACTAGCGGGTACAATGAGCAGTTCTTC. It translates to CAISGTSGYNEQFF.

This clone was found once. The chain is built from TRBV19 and TRBJ1-3; perhaps TRBD1 as D (6 bases). The length of the CDR3 is 19 residues. The V and J ends lost 3 bases and 3 bases respectively, with 24 bases between them. Per germline, CDR1 LNHDA and CDR2 SQIVND (reference sequence). CDR3: CASSMGRVNRGIYGNTIYF. The DNA of the CDR3 is TGTGCCAGTAGTATGGGGCGTGTGAATAGGGGGATCTATGGAAACACCATATATTTT.

This clone showed up just once. This chain uses TRBV30 with TRBJ1-6; D gene uncertain. CDR1 is GTSNPN and CDR2 is SVGIG in the germline V gene (reference sequence). V was shortened by 0 bases and J by 9 bases, with 9 bases between the two germline ends. The CDR3 runs to 13 residues. Here the CDR3 DNA reads TGTGCCTGGAGTGTGGTAGACCGTTCACCCCTCCACTTT. This gives the protein CAWSVVDRSPLHF. Complete variable domain (other parts from reference TRBV30 and TRBJ1-6): SQTIHQWPATLVQPVGSPLSLECTVEGTSNPNLYWYRQAAGRGLQLLFYSVGIGQISSEVPQNLSASRPQDRQFILSSKKLLLSDSGFYLCAWSVVDRSPLHFGNGTRLTVT.

This rearrangement joins TRBV13 to TRBJ2-2; TRBD1 matches at 8 bases. This CDR3 has 16 residues. V shed 1 base, J shed 5 bases, and the junction held 6 bases outside the gene matches. CDR1 PRHDT and CDR2 FYEKMQ come from the germline V gene (reference sequence). The CDR3 DNA reads as TGTGCCAGCAGCTTAGTTACAGGGGGAAGGACCGGGGAGCTGTTTTTT. It specifies CASSLVTGGRTGELFF.

The gene calls are TRBV4-2 and TRBJ1-1; no clear D. Germline V gives CDR1 LGHNA, CDR2 YNFKEQ. With 2 bases removed from V and 0 bases from J, the gap between germline ends came to 7 bases. This CDR3 has 14 amino acids. The CDR3 region has the DNA TGTGCCAGCAGCCAATTACACATGAACACTGAAGCTTTCTTT. Residues: CASSQLHMNTEAFF.

This rearrangement joins TRBV10-3 to TRBJ2-5; 10 bases map to TRBD2. This CDR3 is 13 amino acids long. V shed 6 bases, J shed 3 bases, and the junction held 1 base outside the gene matches. CDR1 ENHRY and CDR2 SYGVKD come from the germline V gene. The chain's CDR3 is CAIRTSGEETQYF. DNA of the CDR3: TGTGCCATCAGAACTAGCGGGGAAGAGACCCAGTACTTC.

The CDR3 is CASRVPGTDGYTF. CDR3 in DNA: TGTGCCAGCAGGGTACCCGGGACAGATGGCTACACCTTC. The chain has TRBV6-5 and TRBJ1-2; 7 bases map to TRBD1. Per germline, CDR1 MNHEY and CDR2 SVGAGI. J was trimmed by 6 bases and V by 6 bases; bases with no gene match: 7. This CDR3 is built from 13 residues.

The V gene is TRBV5-1, the J gene TRBJ1-2; possibly TRBD1 for D (6 bases). Trimming shortened V by 2 bases and J by 4 bases, and 12 bases separated the two germline ends. The CDR3 has 14 residues. Germline V gene data show CDR1 as SGHRS and CDR2 as YFSETQ. In nucleotides, the CDR3 is TGCGCCAGCAGCTTATCAGGGGCAGGCTATGGCTACACCTTC. Translating it yields CASSLSGAGYGYTF.

The V gene is TRBV7-2, the J gene TRBJ1-1; no firm D call. This CDR3 region has 14 residues. Trimming removed 3 bases at V and 4 bases at J, with 12 bases between. CDR1 is SGHTA and CDR2 is FQGNSA in the germline V gene. CDR3 sequence reads: CASSLTLSGTEAFF. The CDR3 bases are TGTGCCAGCAGCTTGACCCTGTCCGGCACTGAAGCTTTCTTT.

This chain uses TRBV6-1 with TRBJ2-1, with D possibly being TRBD1 or TRBD2 (5 bases each). Germline V gene lookup returns CDR1 MNHNS and CDR2 SASEGT. This CDR3 spans 12 amino acids. Trimming took 2 bases from V and 9 from J, leaving 8 bases between them. DNA of the CDR3: TGTGCCAGCAGTGAAAATGGGGGTGAGCAGTTCTTC. It encodes CASSENGGEQFF.

J is TRBJ1-1 and V is TRBV6-1; no clear D. V shed 0 bases and J shed 9 bases, with 17 bases lying between them. This CDR3 region has 15 residues. The germline V gene encodes CDR1 MNHNS and CDR2 SASEGT. The CDR3 loop reads CASSEAHSGVSKAFF. CDR3 nucleotide sequence: TGTGCCAGCAGTGAAGCACACTCAGGCGTCAGCAAAGCTTTCTTT.

The CDR3: CASSVRQINQPQHF. The CDR3 DNA is TGTGCCAGCAGTGTCCGACAGATAAATCAGCCCCAGCATTTT. The genes are TRBV2 and TRBJ1-5; possibly TRBD1 for D (5 bases). Germline V gene sequence: CDR1 SNHLY, CDR2 FYNNEI. V was cut by 4 bases and J by 4 bases, with 11 bases left in between. The CDR3 sequence is 14 residues long.